This TCR beta chain was documented in a study of OX40 agonist ivuxolimab in advanced cancers. Background on the study: Patient treatment consisted of intravenous ivuxolimab administration every 2 weeks at 0.01 to 10 mg/kg. Checkpoint inhibitors had been given previously to roughly 40% of patients.

TCRdb keeps only in-frame clones here, not all; method: immunoSEQ multiplex PCR. The sample has 77,000 or so clones; over 70% are singletons. V shed 0 bases and J shed 7 bases, with 13 bases lying between them. CDR1 is LNHNV and CDR2 is YYDKDF in the germline V gene (reference sequence). The CDR3 extends over 15 amino acids. Patients had blood sampled at baseline and again on cycle 4 day 1 and cycle 7 day 1. This clone was seen only a few times. The sample in question was CD4+ or CD8+ T cells sorted from blood, obtained in a trial of the OX40 agonist ivuxolimab. V gene TRBV15 combines with J gene TRBJ2-1, with a weak D call TRBD2 (6 bases). This TCR was sampled from an adult with an advanced solid tumor such as melanoma, head and neck, liver or kidney cancer. This CDR3 reads CATSRDLASANEQFF. The DNA of the CDR3 is TGTGCCACCAGCAGAGATTTGGCTAGCGCAAATGAGCAGTTCTTC.